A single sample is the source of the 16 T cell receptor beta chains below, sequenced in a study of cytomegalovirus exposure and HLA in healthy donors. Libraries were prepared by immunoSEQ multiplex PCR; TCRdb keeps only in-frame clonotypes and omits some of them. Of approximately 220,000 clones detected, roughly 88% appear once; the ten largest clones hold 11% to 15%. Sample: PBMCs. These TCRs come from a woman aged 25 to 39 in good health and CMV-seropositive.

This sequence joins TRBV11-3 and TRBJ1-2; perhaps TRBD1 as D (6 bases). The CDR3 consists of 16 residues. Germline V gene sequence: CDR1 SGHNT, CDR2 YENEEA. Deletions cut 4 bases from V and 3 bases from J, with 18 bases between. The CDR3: CASSSSWGQAYYGYTF. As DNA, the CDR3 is TGTGCCAGCAGCTCTTCCTGGGGGCAGGCTTACTATGGCTACACCTTC.

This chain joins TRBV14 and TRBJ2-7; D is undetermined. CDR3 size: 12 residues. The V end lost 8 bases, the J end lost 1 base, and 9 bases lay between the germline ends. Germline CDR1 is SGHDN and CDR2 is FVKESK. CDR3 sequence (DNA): TGTGCCAGCGGAACTGGTTCCTACGAGCAGTACTTC. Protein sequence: CASGTGSYEQYF.

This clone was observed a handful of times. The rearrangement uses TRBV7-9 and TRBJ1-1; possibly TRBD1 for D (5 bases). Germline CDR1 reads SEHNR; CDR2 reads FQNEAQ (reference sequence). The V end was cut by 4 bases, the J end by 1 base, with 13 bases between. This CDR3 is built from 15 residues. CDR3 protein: CASSSSGHPNTEAFF. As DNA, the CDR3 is TGTGCCAGCAGCTCGTCAGGGCATCCGAACACTGAAGCTTTCTTT.

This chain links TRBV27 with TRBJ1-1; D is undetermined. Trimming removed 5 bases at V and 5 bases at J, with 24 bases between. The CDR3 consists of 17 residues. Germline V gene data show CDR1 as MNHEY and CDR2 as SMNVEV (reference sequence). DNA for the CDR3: TGTGCCAGCAGTCCGAGTCCCCTAGTGGGGAGAGGAACTGAAGCTTTCTTT. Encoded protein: CASSPSPLVGRGTEAFF.

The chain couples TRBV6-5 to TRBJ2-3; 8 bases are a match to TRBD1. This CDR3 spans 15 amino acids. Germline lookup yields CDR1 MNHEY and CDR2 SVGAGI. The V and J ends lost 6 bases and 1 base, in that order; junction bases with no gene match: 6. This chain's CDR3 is CASRETGVGTDTQYF. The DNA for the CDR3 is TGTGCCAGCAGAGAGACAGGGGTGGGCACAGATACGCAGTATTTT.

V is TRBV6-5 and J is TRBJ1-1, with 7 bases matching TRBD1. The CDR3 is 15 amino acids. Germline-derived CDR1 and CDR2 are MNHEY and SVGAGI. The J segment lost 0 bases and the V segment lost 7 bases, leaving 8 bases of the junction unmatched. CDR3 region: CASTPMGQLNTEAFF. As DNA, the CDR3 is TGTGCCAGCACTCCTATGGGACAGTTGAACACTGAAGCTTTCTTT.

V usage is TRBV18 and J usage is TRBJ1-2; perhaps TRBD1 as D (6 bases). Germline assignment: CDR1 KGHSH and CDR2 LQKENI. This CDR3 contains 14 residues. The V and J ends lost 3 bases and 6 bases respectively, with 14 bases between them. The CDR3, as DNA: TGTGCCAGCTCACCTCGGCGGGGGCGGCATGGCTACACCTTC. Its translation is CASSPRRGRHGYTF. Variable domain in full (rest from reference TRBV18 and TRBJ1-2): NAGVMQNPRHLVRRRGQEARLRCSPMKGHSHVYWYRQLPEEGLKFMVYLQKENIIDESGMPKERFSAEFPKEGPSILRIQQVVRGDSAAYFCASSPRRGRHGYTFGSGTRLTVV.

CDR3 nucleotide sequence: TGTGCCAGCAGTTTTTATGGGAACACCGGGGAGCTGTTTTTT. Protein: CASSFYGNTGELFF. The rearrangement joins TRBV27 to TRBJ2-2; D call uncertain. In germline, CDR1 is MNHEY, CDR2 SMNVEV (reference sequence). Trimming cost V 3 bases and J 1 base, with 6 bases left between them. The CDR3 is 14 amino acids.

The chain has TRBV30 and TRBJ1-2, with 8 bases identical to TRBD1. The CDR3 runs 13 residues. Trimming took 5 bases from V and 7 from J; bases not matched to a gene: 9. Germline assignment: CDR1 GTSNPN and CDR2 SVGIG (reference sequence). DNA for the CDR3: TGTGCCTGGGGACGACAGGGGATCAGTGGCTACACCTTC. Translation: CAWGRQGISGYTF.

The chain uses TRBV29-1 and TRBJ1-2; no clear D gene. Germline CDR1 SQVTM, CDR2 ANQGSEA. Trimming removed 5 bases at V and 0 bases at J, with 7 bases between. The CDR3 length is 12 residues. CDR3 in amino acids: CSVWAANYGYTF. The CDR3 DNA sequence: TGCAGCGTTTGGGCAGCTAACTATGGCTACACCTTC.

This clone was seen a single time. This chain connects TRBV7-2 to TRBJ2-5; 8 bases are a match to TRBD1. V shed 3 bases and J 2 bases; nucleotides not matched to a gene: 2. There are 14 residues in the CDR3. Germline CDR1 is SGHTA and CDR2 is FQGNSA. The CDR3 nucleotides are TGTGCCAGCAGCTTCCGGGACAGGCAAGAGACCCAGTACTTC. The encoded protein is CASSFRDRQETQYF.

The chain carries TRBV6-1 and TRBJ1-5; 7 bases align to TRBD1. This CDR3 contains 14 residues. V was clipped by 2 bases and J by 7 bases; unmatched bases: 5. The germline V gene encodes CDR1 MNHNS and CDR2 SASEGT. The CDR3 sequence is CASSERQGRQPQHF. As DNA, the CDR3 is TGTGCCAGCAGTGAAAGACAGGGCCGGCAGCCCCAGCATTTT.

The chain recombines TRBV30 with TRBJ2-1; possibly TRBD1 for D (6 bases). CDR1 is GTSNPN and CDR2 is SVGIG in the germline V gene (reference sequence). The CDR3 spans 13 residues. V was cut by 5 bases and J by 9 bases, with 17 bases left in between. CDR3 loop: CAWEPGHESEQFF. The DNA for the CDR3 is TGTGCCTGGGAGCCGGGACATGAGAGTGAGCAGTTCTTC.

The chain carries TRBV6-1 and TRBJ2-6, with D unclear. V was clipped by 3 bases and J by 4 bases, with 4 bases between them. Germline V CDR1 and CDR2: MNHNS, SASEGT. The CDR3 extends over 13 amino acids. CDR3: CASSDWGANVLTF. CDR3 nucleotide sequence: TGTGCCAGCAGTGATTGGGGGGCCAACGTCCTGACTTTC.

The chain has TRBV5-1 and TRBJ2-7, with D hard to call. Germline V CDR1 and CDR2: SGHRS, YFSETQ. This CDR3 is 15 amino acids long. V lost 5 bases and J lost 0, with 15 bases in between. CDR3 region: CASRASLERSYEQYF. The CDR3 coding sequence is TGCGCCAGCAGGGCATCATTGGAGCGCTCCTACGAGCAGTACTTC.

DNA for the CDR3: TGCGCCAGCAGGGGGCGCGACACCACTGAAGCTTTCTTT. Protein product: CASRGRDTTEAFF. This rearrangement joins TRBV5-1 to TRBJ1-1; a possible D gene is TRBD1 (5 bases). Germline-derived CDR1 and CDR2 are SGHRS and YFSETQ. The V end lost 5 bases, the J end lost 4 bases, and 12 bases lay between the germline ends. This CDR3 is 13 amino acids long. Based on the CDR3 plus reference TRBV5-1 and TRBJ1-1, the full variable domain is KAGVTQTPRYLIKTRGQQVTLSCSPISGHRSVSWYQQTPGQGLQFLFEYFSETQRNKGNFPGRFSGRQFSNSRSEMNVSTLELGDSALYLCASRGRDTTEAFFGQGTRLTVV.